The clone carrying this T cell receptor beta chain appeared a few times. Its antigen is not identified. This specimen belongs to a study of OX40 agonist ivuxolimab in advanced cancers. Study-wide context: Patients received the agonistic anti-OX40 (CD134) antibody ivuxolimab. The dose-escalation cohort had hepatocellular carcinoma, melanoma, renal cell or head and neck cancer.

TCRdb keeps only in-frame clones here, not all; method: immunoSEQ multiplex PCR. The data hold more than 75,000 clones, with roughly nine tenths observed a single time. V was pared by 1 base and J by 7 bases, with 2 bases of the junction left unmatched. CDR1 and CDR2 (germline): LNHDA, SQIVND (reference sequence). The CDR3 covers 14 residues. Broader study findings: Near-lowest levels of clonal expansion characterized partial responders at 0.1-3.0 mg/kg. Relative to CD4+, CD8+ T cells held more expanded clones on average.

The V call is TRBV19, the J call TRBJ1-5; 9 bases are a match to TRBD1. The material sequenced was CD4+ or CD8+ T cells sorted from blood, taken in a trial of the OX40 agonist ivuxolimab. The clonotype comes from an adult with an advanced solid tumor such as melanoma, head and neck, liver or kidney cancer. CDR3 amino acids: CASSIGTGGQPQHF. CDR3 sequence (DNA): TGTGCCAGTAGTATAGGAACAGGGGGCCAGCCCCAGCATTTT.